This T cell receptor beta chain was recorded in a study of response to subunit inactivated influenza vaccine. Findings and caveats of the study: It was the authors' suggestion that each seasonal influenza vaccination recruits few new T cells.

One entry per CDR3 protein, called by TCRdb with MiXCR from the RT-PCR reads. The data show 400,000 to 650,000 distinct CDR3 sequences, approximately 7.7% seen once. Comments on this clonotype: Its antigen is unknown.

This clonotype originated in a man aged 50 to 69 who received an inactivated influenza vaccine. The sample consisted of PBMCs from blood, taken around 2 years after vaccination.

The CDR3 sequence: CSAGHLNQPQHF. In nucleotides, the CDR3 is TGCAGCGCTGGACACCTCAATCAGCCCCAGCATTTT. V gene TRBV29-1 combines with J gene TRBJ1-5, with a possible D match to TRBD1 (5 bases). The CDR3 is 12 amino acids. Germline assignment: CDR1 SQVTM and CDR2 ANQGSEA. V was shortened by 7 bases and J by 3 bases, with 10 bases between the two germline ends.